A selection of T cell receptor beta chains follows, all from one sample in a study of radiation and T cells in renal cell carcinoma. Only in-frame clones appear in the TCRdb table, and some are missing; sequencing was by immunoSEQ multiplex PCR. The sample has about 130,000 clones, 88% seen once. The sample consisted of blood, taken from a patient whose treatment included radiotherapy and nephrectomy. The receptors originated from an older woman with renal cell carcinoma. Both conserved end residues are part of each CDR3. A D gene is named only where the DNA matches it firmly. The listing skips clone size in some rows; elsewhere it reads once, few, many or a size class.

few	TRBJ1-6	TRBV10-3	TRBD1	CATYTGTGNSPLHF	TGTGCCACGTACACCGGGACAGGTAATTCACCCCTCCACTTT
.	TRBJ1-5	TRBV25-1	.	CASSSGGNQPQHF	TGTGCCAGCAGTTCAGGAGGCAATCAGCCCCAGCATTTT
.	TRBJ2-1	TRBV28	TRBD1	CASPPWGQGSYNEQFF	TGTGCCAGTCCCCCCTGGGGACAGGGGTCCTACAATGAGCAGTTCTTC
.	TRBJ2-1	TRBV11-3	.	CASSLHSRGYNEQFF	TGTGCCAGCAGCTTACATTCACGGGGCTACAATGAGCAGTTCTTC
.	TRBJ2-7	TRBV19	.	CASSPTHPATYEQYF	TGTGCCAGTAGTCCCACACACCCAGCTACCTACGAGCAGTACTTC
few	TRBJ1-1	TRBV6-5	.	CASSYLVNTEAFF	TGTGCCAGCAGTTATTTGGTGAACACTGAAGCTTTCTTT
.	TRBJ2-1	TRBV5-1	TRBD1	CASSGTGVRSHEQFF	TGCGCCAGCAGCGGAACAGGGGTAAGGTCTCATGAGCAGTTCTTC
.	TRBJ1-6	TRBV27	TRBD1	CASSFETGWNSPLHF	TGTGCCAGCAGTTTCGAGACAGGGTGGAATTCACCCCTCCACTTT
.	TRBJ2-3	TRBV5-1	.	CASSLDRDTQYF	TGCGCCAGCAGCTTGGACAGAGATACGCAGTATTTT
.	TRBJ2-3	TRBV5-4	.	CASRGGPSTDTQYF	TGTGCCAGCAGAGGGGGTCCGAGCACAGATACGCAGTATTTT
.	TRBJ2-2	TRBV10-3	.	CAIRQWNTGELFF	TGTGCCATAAGACAGTGGAACACCGGGGAGCTGTTTTTT
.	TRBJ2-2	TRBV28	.	CASSLMSTGYTGELFF	TGTGCCAGCAGTTTAATGTCTACAGGGTACACCGGGGAGCTGTTTTTT
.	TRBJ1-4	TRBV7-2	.	CASSQRGEKLFF	TGTGCCAGCAGCCAGAGGGGAGAAAAACTGTTTTTT
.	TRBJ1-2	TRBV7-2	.	CASSSMGGGGNYGYTF	TGTGCCAGCAGCTCTATGGGGGGAGGAGGAAACTATGGCTACACCTTC
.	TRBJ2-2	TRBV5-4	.	CASSRDPGRSYGELFF	TGTGCCAGCAGCCGCGACCCGGGACGGAGTTACGGGGAGCTGTTTTTT
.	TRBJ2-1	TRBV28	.	CASSFEEQFF	TGTGCCAGCAGTTTTGAGGAGCAGTTCTTC
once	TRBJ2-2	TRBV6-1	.	CASDHRVSGELFF	TGTGCCAGCGACCATCGGGTTAGCGGGGAGCTGTTTTTT
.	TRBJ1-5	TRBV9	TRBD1	CASSVGTGLNQPQHF	TGTGCCAGCAGCGTAGGGACAGGGCTCAATCAGCCCCAGCATTTT
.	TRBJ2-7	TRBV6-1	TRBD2	CASSERGGGGAEQYF	TGTGCCAGCAGTGAAAGAGGAGGCGGGGGGGCCGAGCAGTACTTC
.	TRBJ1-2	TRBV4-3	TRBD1	CASSQEGDSWRGYTF	TGCGCCAGCAGCCAAGAAGGGGACAGCTGGCGTGGCTACACCTTC
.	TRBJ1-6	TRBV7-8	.	CASTPGAGSNSPLHF	TGTGCCAGCACGCCAGGGGCAGGCAGTAATTCACCCCTCCACTTT
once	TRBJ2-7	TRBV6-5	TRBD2	CASSTSAGVYEQYF	TGTGCCAGCAGTACCTCTGCGGGGGTCTACGAGCAGTACTTC
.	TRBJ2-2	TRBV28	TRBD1	CASSNVYMGQGESGELFF	TGTGCCAGCAGCAATGTTTATATGGGACAGGGAGAATCCGGGGAGCTGTTTTTT
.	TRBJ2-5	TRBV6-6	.	CASSYLRRRGQETQYF	TGTGCCAGCAGTTACCTAAGACGCCGGGGCCAAGAGACCCAGTACTTC
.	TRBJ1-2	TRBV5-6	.	CASSATHGYTF	TGTGCCAGCAGCGCCACTCATGGCTACACCTTC
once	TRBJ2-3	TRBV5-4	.	CASSPGQSTDTQYF	TGTGCCAGCAGCCCGGGACAAAGCACAGATACGCAGTATTTT
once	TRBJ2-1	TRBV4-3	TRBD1	CASSHLSQGAQQFF	TGCGCCAGCAGCCATCTTAGCCAGGGGGCTCAGCAGTTCTTC
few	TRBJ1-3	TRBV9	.	CASSVTGRSGNTIYF	TGTGCCAGCAGCGTTACAGGGCGCTCTGGAAACACCATATATTTT
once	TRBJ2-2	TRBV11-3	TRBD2	CASSPQAGPGELFF	TGTGCCAGCAGCCCCCAAGCGGGGCCCGGGGAGCTGTTTTTT
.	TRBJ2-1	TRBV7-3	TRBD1	CASSLRWDRVSYNEQFF	TGTGCCAGCAGCTTAAGGTGGGACAGGGTTTCCTACAATGAGCAGTTCTTC
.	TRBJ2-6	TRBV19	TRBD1	CASSRQGSSGANVLTF	TGTGCCAGTAGTAGACAGGGTAGCTCTGGGGCCAACGTCCTGACTTTC
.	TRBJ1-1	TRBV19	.	CASSTTVNTEAFF	TGTGCCAGTAGTACGACAGTGAACACTGAAGCTTTCTTT
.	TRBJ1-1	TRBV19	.	CASSRRTEAFF	TGTGCCAGTAGTAGGCGCACTGAAGCTTTCTTT
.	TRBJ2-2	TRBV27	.	CASSLFHNGELFF	TGTGCCAGCAGTTTATTTCATAACGGGGAGCTGTTTTTT
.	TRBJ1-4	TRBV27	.	CASRGWSNEKLFF	TGTGCCAGCCGCGGGTGGTCAAATGAAAAACTGTTTTTT
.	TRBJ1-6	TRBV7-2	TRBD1	CASSLNRGNSPLHF	TGTGCCAGCAGCTTAAACAGGGGAAATTCACCCCTCCACTTT
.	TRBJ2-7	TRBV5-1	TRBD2	CASRVAGEYEQYF	TGCGCCAGCAGGGTCGCGGGGGAATACGAGCAGTACTTC
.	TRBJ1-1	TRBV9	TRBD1	CASSAKTDRAQAFF	TGTGCCAGCAGCGCGAAAACCGACAGGGCCCAAGCTTTCTTT
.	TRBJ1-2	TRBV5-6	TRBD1	CASSLGQGARGYTF	TGTGCCAGCAGCCTGGGACAGGGGGCGCGGGGCTACACCTTC
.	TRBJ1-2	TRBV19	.	CASSSGQNYGYTF	TGTGCCAGTAGTTCCGGACAGAACTATGGCTACACCTTC
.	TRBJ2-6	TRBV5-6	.	CASSLSGLPTF	TGTGCCAGCAGCTTGTCGGGGCTACCAACTTTC
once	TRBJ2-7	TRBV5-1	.	CASSPNTYEQYF	TGCGCCAGCAGCCCTAACACCTACGAGCAGTACTTC
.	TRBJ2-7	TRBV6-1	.	CASSAKDTYEQYF	TGTGCCAGCAGTGCCAAAGACACGTACGAGCAGTACTTC
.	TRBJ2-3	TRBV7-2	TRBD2	CASSLPFRGGRGTDTQYF	TGTGCCAGCAGCTTACCTTTTCGGGGGGGCCGGGGCACAGATACGCAGTATTTT
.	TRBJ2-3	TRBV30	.	CAWRSQTSTDTQYF	TGTGCCTGGAGATCCCAGACAAGCACAGATACGCAGTATTTT
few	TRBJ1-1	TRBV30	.	CAWSSGNGARAFF	TGTGCCTGGAGCTCCGGCAACGGGGCTAGAGCTTTCTTT
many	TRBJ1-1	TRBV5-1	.	CASQSEFAEAFF	TGCGCCAGTCAGAGCGAATTCGCTGAAGCTTTCTTT
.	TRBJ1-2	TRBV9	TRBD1	CASSVALARGNDGYTF	TGTGCCAGCAGCGTAGCTCTCGCCAGGGGGAATGATGGCTACACCTTC
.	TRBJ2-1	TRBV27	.	CASSLSRGTVGYNEQFF	TGTGCCAGCAGTTTATCGCGAGGGACGGTCGGATACAATGAGCAGTTCTTC
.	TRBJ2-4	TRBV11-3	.	CASSLAVGAAKNIQYF	TGTGCCAGCAGCTTAGCTGTAGGGGCGGCCAAAAACATTCAGTACTTC